This TCR beta chain stems from a study of shared clonotypes between healthy human individuals. Across the study: Contributing individuals were two females and a few males aged 18 to 49. Overall study findings and caveats: Generation probabilities of non-shared clonotypes were lower (relative to those shared by all four donors). Clonotype sharing among donors likely depends on sequencing depth.

Per the germline V gene, CDR1 is MDHEN and CDR2 is SYDVKM. Trimming removed 7 bases from V and 9 bases from J, with 19 bases in between. This CDR3 region has 15 residues. Regarding this clone: Its antigen remains unknown.

Each PCR replicate from the sorted subsets contained approximately 0.2 ug DNA, which is tens of thousands of T cell genomes. This table comes from immunoSEQ multiplex PCR, and its TCRdb copy is limited to in-frame clones, with some not included. Among roughly 2.4 million clones, approximately 95% were seen once, and the ten largest hold 0.13%. The sample taken for sequencing was naive CD4+ T cells sorted from blood. The subset here: CD45RA+ positively selected. The source of this sequence is a man between 18 and 29 years old in good health. The chain has TRBV28 and TRBJ1-6; possible D gene TRBD1, 6 bases. The CDR3: CASKGEGSPSSPLHF. DNA for the CDR3: TGTGCCAGCAAGGGGGAGGGAAGTCCTAGTTCACCCCTCCACTTT. Full variable domain (outside the CDR3, taken from reference TRBV28 and TRBJ1-6): DVKVTQSSRYLVKRTGEKVFLECVQDMDHENMFWYRQDPGLGLRLIYFSYDVKMKEKGDIPEGYSVSREKKERFSLILESASTNQTSMYLCASKGEGSPSSPLHFGNGTRLTVT.